These 31 T cell receptor beta chains came from one sample sequenced in a study of blood T cell repertoires in COVID-19. Assay used: immunoSEQ multiplex PCR; TCRdb lists only in-frame clones, some missing. Here the sample spans approximately 93,000 clones, over 70% being singletons. The sequenced sample was peripheral blood. Receptors were obtained from a woman aged 80 or older with acute or convalescent COVID-19.

The chain employs TRBV7-2 and TRBJ1-2; 9 nucleotides line up with TRBD1. The CDR3 loop spans 14 amino acids. Germline CDR1 reads SGHTA; CDR2 reads FQGNSA. V lost 7 bases to trimming and J lost 4 bases; unmatched junction nucleotides: 7. The CDR3 DNA reads TGTGCCAGCATCGGGGGGGACAGGGTCTATGGCTACACCTTC. Amino acid sequence: CASIGGDRVYGYTF.

The V gene is TRBV5-4, the J gene TRBJ2-5, with 11 bases identical to TRBD2. V dropped 4 bases and J dropped 2; count of bases not matched to a gene: 4. The CDR3 runs 15 residues. Germline V gene sequence: CDR1 SGHNT, CDR2 YYREEE (reference sequence). CDR3 sequence: CASSPRLAGQETQYF. The CDR3, as DNA: TGTGCCAGCAGCCCTCGACTAGCGGGGCAAGAGACCCAGTACTTC.

This CDR3 is CASSQVSEAAEAFF. The CDR3 bases are TGTGCCAGCAGCCAAGTATCAGAGGCGGCTGAAGCTTTCTTT. This rearrangement joins TRBV4-2 to TRBJ1-1; D gene unclear. Germline V gene sequence: CDR1 LGHNA, CDR2 YNFKEQ. This CDR3 is 14 amino acids long. Between the trimmed V and J ends, which lost 1 base and 6 bases, there was a span of 12 bases.

The chain recombines TRBV10-3 with TRBJ1-4; D is uncertain. This CDR3 spans 16 amino acids. Germline CDR1 ENHRY, CDR2 SYGVKD. The V end lost 0 bases, the J end lost 3 bases, and 11 bases lay between the germline ends. The CDR3 sequence is CAISESRRESNEKLFF. The DNA for the CDR3 is TGTGCCATCAGTGAGTCTCGCCGGGAGTCTAATGAAAAACTGTTTTTT.

The genes are TRBV7-2 and TRBJ2-3; 7 bases agree with TRBD2. The CDR3 covers 15 residues. V shed 2 bases, J shed 4 bases, and the junction held 6 bases outside the gene matches. Germline V gene data show CDR1 as SGHTA and CDR2 as FQGNSA. The CDR3 region is CASSLWGGPADTQYF. DNA for the CDR3: TGTGCCAGCAGCTTATGGGGAGGGCCGGCAGATACGCAGTATTTT. Full variable domain (missing parts from reference TRBV7-2 and TRBJ2-3): GAGVSQSPSNKVTEKGKDVELRCDPISGHTALYWYRQSLGQGLEFLIYFQGNSAPDKSGLPSDRFSAERTGGSVSTLTIQRTQQEDSAVYLCASSLWGGPADTQYFGPGTRLTVL.

This clone was detected a few times. The chain links TRBV3-1 (or the pseudogene TRBV3-2) to TRBJ1-3; 9 positions agree with TRBD1. The CDR3 spans 16 residues. The germline CDR1 and CDR2 sequences are LGHDT and YNNKEL (reference sequence). The V segment lost 6 bases and the J segment 1 base; nucleotides outside the gene matches: 7. In DNA, the CDR3 is TGTGCCAGCAGTTTCACAGGGGGCGATTCTGGAAACACCATATATTTT. It yields the protein CASSFTGGDSGNTIYF.

The genes are TRBV5-1 and TRBJ1-6; D not resolved. Trimming removed 0 bases from V and 5 bases from J, with 9 bases in between. Germline-derived CDR1 and CDR2 are SGHRS and YFSETQ. This CDR3 has 15 amino acids. The CDR3 sequence is CASSLAAQNNSPLHF. The CDR3 DNA reads TGCGCCAGCAGCTTGGCCGCACAGAATAATTCACCCCTCCACTTT.

In regard to this clone: The junction departs from the called germline gene at one end, perhaps through a read error. V is TRBV9 and J is TRBJ2-1; 16 bases line up with TRBD2. This CDR3 region has 16 residues. CDR1 and CDR2 (germline): SGDLS, YYNGEE. CDR3 in amino acids: CARSVSGTSGGGEQFF. The CDR3 bases are TGTGCCCGCAGCGTATCCGGGACTAGCGGGGGGGGTGAGCAGTTCTTC.

This rearrangement joins TRBV11-3 to TRBJ2-2; possibly TRBD2 for D (5 bases). CDR3 length equals 14 residues. Trimming left V 5 bases short and J 3 bases short, with 10 bases between. CDR1 and CDR2 from the germline V gene are SGHNT and YENEEA. The CDR3 here is CASSRARDTGELFF. For the CDR3, the DNA is TGTGCCAGCAGCCGGGCGAGGGACACCGGGGAGCTGTTTTTT. Supplemented by reference TRBV11-3 and TRBJ2-2, the full variable domain reads EAGVVQSPRYKIIEKKQPVAFWCNPISGHNTLYWYLQNLGQGPELLIRYENEEAVDDSQLPKDRFSAERLKGVDSTLKIQPAELGDSAVYLCASSRARDTGELFFGEGSRLTVL.

This clone appeared a few times. The chain links TRBV4-2 to TRBJ1-1; possibly TRBD1 for D (5 bases). Per germline, CDR1 LGHNA and CDR2 YNFKEQ. This CDR3 spans 18 amino acids. The germline V and J ends were trimmed by 0 bases and 0 bases, with 17 bases remaining between them. As DNA, the CDR3 is TGTGCCAGCAGCCAAGATCACGCAGGGAGGAGGATGAACACTGAAGCTTTCTTT. This translates into CASSQDHAGRRMNTEAFF.

This clone has only a few counts. This rearrangement joins TRBV15 to TRBJ2-5; no clear D. Trimming shortened V by 6 bases and J by 4 bases, and 21 bases separated the two germline ends. CDR1 is LNHNV and CDR2 is YYDKDF in the germline V gene (reference sequence). The CDR3 contains 16 residues. CDR3 residues: CATSGGSASRGETQYF. The CDR3 bases are TGTGCCACCAGTGGTGGGTCGGCTAGTCGAGGAGAGACCCAGTACTTC.

This clone was found a few times. The V gene is TRBV11-2, the J gene TRBJ2-7; 14 bases agree with TRBD2. In germline, CDR1 is SGHAT, CDR2 FQNNGV. Losses at the gene ends were 5 bases for V and 6 bases for J; bases not matched to a gene: 9. The CDR3 is 16 amino acids. CDR3 sequence: CASSPNPGLAGGEQYF. The CDR3 DNA follows: TGTGCCAGCAGCCCCAACCCCGGACTAGCGGGAGGCGAGCAGTACTTC.

Worth noting for this clone: An end of the junction differs from the germline gene, which may be a read error. This chain uses TRBV12-5 with TRBJ2-1, with TRBD1 matching over 9 bases. This CDR3 has 15 residues. Germline V lookup: CDR1 LGHNT, CDR2 FRNRAP. DNA of the CDR3: TGTGCTAGTGGCCGACAGGGGGGGGCTTACAATGAACAGTTCTTC. It specifies CASGRQGGAYNEQFF.

The chain uses TRBV29-1 and TRBJ2-7; D is possibly TRBD2 (5 bases). Germline V lookup: CDR1 SQVTM, CDR2 ANQGSEA. CDR3 size: 12 residues. The CDR3 DNA is TGCAGACGAGGGATAGGCCGCTACGAGCAGTACTTC. Translated: CRRGIGRYEQYF.

This clone showed up just a few times. V gene TRBV7-9 combines with J gene TRBJ2-1; D is perhaps TRBD1 (5 bases). The CDR3 spans 13 residues. The germline V gene encodes CDR1 SEHNR and CDR2 FQNEAQ (reference sequence). The germline V and J ends were trimmed by 6 bases and 4 bases, with 10 bases remaining between them. The chain's CDR3 is CASRSDSYNEQFF. CDR3 coding DNA: TGTGCCAGCAGAAGTGACAGTTACAATGAGCAGTTCTTC.

The chain uses TRBV5-1 and TRBJ1-1, with D maybe TRBD1 (5 bases). Germline V CDR1 and CDR2: SGHRS, YFSETQ. The CDR3 length is 14 residues. Deletions cut 4 bases from V and 0 bases from J, with 10 bases between. DNA for the CDR3: TGCGCCAGCAGCGCCGACAGCCTGAACACTGAAGCTTTCTTT. Translating gives CASSADSLNTEAFF.

The chain links TRBV7-9 to TRBJ2-1; D unclear. Trimming pared 0 bases from V and 9 bases from J, leaving 12 bases between. This CDR3 has 14 amino acids. CDR1 and CDR2 from the germline V gene are SEHNR and FQNEAQ (reference sequence). CDR3 nucleotides: TGTGCCAGCAGCTTAGCCCTCGCACAGAGTGAGCAGTTCTTC. This sequence encodes CASSLALAQSEQFF.

J is TRBJ2-1 and V is TRBV28; D may be TRBD2 (6 bases). The CDR3 has 16 amino acids. V gave up 4 bases and J gave up 7 bases, with 20 bases separating them. From germline, CDR1 is MDHEN and CDR2 SYDVKM. CDR3 DNA sequence: TGTGCCAGCAGTTCACCTGGAGCGGGTGGTCAGAATGAGCAGTTCTTC. Protein sequence: CASSSPGAGGQNEQFF.

This clone was recorded at least ten times. The V gene is TRBV15, the J gene TRBJ1-5, with TRBD1 matching 10 bases. Germline V gene sequence: CDR1 LNHNV, CDR2 YYDKDF (reference sequence). The CDR3 contains 17 residues. With V trimmed by 1 base and J by 2 bases, 5 bases remained unmatched. As DNA, the CDR3 is TGTGCCACCAGCAGAGTGGGGACAGGGGCAGGCAATCAGCCCCAGCATTTT. This sequence encodes CATSRVGTGAGNQPQHF.

The chain combines TRBV6-1 with TRBJ2-3, with TRBD2 matching 11 bases. J lost 4 bases, V lost 2 bases, and 8 bases had no gene match. Germline V CDR1 and CDR2: MNHNS, SASEGT. CDR3 length: 17 residues. CDR3 bases: TGTGCCAGCAGTGAATGGGTAGCGGGGGGGCCTTCAGATACGCAGTATTTT. This gives the protein CASSEWVAGGPSDTQYF.

The rearrangement joins TRBV30 to TRBJ2-7, with D perhaps matching TRBD2 (6 bases). Germline CDR1 is GTSNPN and CDR2 is SVGIG (reference sequence). V was pared by 0 bases and J by 2 bases, with 8 bases between. This CDR3 is 13 amino acids long. For the CDR3, the DNA is TGTGCCTGGAGTGTAACTAGCCCCTACGAGCAGTACTTC. Protein: CAWSVTSPYEQYF. Complete variable domain (other parts from reference TRBV30 and TRBJ2-7): SQTIHQWPATLVQPVGSPLSLECTVEGTSNPNLYWYRQAAGRGLQLLFYSVGIGQISSEVPQNLSASRPQDRQFILSSKKLLLSDSGFYLCAWSVTSPYEQYFGPGTRLTVT.

The chain combines TRBV19 with TRBJ2-1; D is ambiguous. This CDR3 region has 12 residues. Trimming removed 10 bases from V and 7 bases from J, with 14 bases in between. Germline V lookup: CDR1 LNHDA, CDR2 SQIVND (reference sequence). CDR3 in DNA: TGTGCCACCCGTTCCCCCGGGAATGAGCAGTTCTTC. Its protein is CATRSPGNEQFF.

This chain uses TRBV30 with TRBJ1-2; TRBD1 agrees at 7 bases. This CDR3 is 14 amino acids long. With 5 bases clipped from V and 2 bases from J, the junction kept 8 bases outside the gene matches. CDR1 is GTSNPN, CDR2 SVGIG, per germline (reference sequence). The CDR3 reads CAWHRDRANYGYTF. The CDR3 DNA is TGTGCCTGGCACCGGGACAGAGCCAACTATGGCTACACCTTC.

Only a few counts were recorded for this clone. The chain has TRBV6-2 or TRBV6-3 and TRBJ1-2; no definite D call. This CDR3 is built from 14 residues. V lost 5 bases, J lost 5 bases, and 15 bases lay in between. CDR1 is MNHEY and CDR2 is SVGEGT in the germline V gene. The CDR3 sequence is CASSAEQSRYGYTF. The CDR3 DNA is TGTGCCAGCAGTGCGGAACAATCTAGATATGGCTACACCTTC.

The chain has TRBV4-1 and TRBJ1-1; TRBD1 is a possible D gene (5 bases). The CDR3 extends over 15 amino acids. The germline CDR1 and CDR2 sequences are MGHRA and YSYEKL. Trimming left V 4 bases short and J 2 bases short, with 14 bases between. The CDR3 DNA is TGCGCCAGCAGCCTGGCCCAGGGCAGCAACACTGAAGCTTTCTTT. Its translation: CASSLAQGSNTEAFF.

The gene calls are TRBV28 and TRBJ1-2; D is unresolved. Germline lookup yields CDR1 MDHEN and CDR2 SYDVKM. Deletions cut 3 bases from V and 2 bases from J, with 10 bases between. The CDR3 totals 14 residues. CDR3 in amino acids: CASSFKAGNYGYTF. For the CDR3, the DNA is TGTGCCAGCAGTTTCAAGGCAGGCAACTATGGCTACACCTTC.

This clone appeared a few times. The chain employs TRBV4-3 and TRBJ1-3; no definite D call. Germline lookup yields CDR1 LGHNA and CDR2 YSLEER. CDR3 length equals 16 residues. V lost 0 bases, J lost 0 bases, and 9 bases lay in between. The CDR3 bases are TGCGCCAGCAGCCAAGATAGATCGAGCTCTGGAAACACCATATATTTT. It is translated as CASSQDRSSSGNTIYF.

The CDR3 DNA sequence: TGTGCCTGGAGTCCCCAAAACCGGGACTTAAGTGGCTACACCTTC. Amino acid sequence: CAWSPQNRDLSGYTF. The J gene is TRBJ1-2, the V gene TRBV30; TRBD1 is a possible D gene (5 bases). Trimming removed 2 bases at V and 7 bases at J, with 20 bases between. CDR1 and CDR2 from the germline V gene are GTSNPN and SVGIG (reference sequence). The CDR3 contains 15 residues.

V is TRBV3-1 (or the pseudogene TRBV3-2) and J is TRBJ2-3; TRBD2 matches 11 bases. The CDR3 length is 15 residues. Trimming at V came to 4 bases and at J to 3 bases, leaving 3 bases not matched to a gene. Germline loops: CDR1 LGHDT, CDR2 YNNKEL (reference sequence). The CDR3 DNA is TGTGCCAGCAGCCTAGCGGGAGGGCCTACAGATACGCAGTATTTT. Residues: CASSLAGGPTDTQYF.

V usage is TRBV9 and J usage is TRBJ1-1, with 10 bases that match TRBD1. Germline V CDR1 and CDR2: SGDLS, YYNGEE. V gave up 4 bases and J gave up 3 bases; unmatched junction bases: 6. The CDR3 extends over 15 amino acids. CDR3 sequence reads: CASSPHGTGDTEAFF. For the CDR3, the DNA is TGTGCCAGCAGCCCCCATGGGACAGGGGACACTGAAGCTTTCTTT.

The chain has TRBV5-1 and TRBJ2-7, with TRBD2 matching 9 bases. Trimming cost V 0 bases and J 3 bases; bases outside gene matches: 4. Germline V gene data show CDR1 as SGHRS and CDR2 as YFSETQ. CDR3 length: 15 residues. The DNA for the CDR3 is TGCGCCAGCAGCTTGGAGGCGGGAGGGGGCTACGAGCAGTACTTC. Translated: CASSLEAGGGYEQYF.